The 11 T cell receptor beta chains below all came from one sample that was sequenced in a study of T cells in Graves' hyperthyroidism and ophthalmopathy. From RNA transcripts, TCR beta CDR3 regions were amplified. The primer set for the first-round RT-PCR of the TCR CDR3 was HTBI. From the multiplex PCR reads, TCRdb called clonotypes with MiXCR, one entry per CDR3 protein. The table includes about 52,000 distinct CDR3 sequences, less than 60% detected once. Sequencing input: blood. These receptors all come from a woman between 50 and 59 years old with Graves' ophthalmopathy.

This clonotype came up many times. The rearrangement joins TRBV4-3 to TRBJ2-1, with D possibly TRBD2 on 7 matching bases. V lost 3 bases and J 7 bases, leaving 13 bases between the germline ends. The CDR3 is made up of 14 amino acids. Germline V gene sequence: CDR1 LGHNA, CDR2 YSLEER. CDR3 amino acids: CASSQWGGGNEQFF. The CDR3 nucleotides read TGCGCCAGCAGCCAGTGGGGGGGCGGGAATGAGCAGTTCTTC.

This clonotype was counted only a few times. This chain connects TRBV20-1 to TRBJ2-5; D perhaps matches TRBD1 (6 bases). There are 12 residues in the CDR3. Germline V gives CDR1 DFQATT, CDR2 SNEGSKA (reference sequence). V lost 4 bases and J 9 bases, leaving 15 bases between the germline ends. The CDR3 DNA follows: TGCAGTGCTAAACAGGGCAATCAGCCCCAGTACTTC. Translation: CSAKQGNQPQYF.

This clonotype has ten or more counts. CDR3 protein: CSAEGQGWDTEAFF. The DNA for the CDR3 is TGCAGTGCTGAAGGACAGGGCTGGGACACTGAAGCTTTCTTT. The chain has TRBV20-1 and TRBJ1-1; 8 nucleotides match TRBD1. After removal of 5 bases from V and 3 bases from J, the junction contained 8 bases not matched to a gene. Germline V lookup: CDR1 DFQATT, CDR2 SNEGSKA (reference sequence). There are 14 residues in the CDR3.

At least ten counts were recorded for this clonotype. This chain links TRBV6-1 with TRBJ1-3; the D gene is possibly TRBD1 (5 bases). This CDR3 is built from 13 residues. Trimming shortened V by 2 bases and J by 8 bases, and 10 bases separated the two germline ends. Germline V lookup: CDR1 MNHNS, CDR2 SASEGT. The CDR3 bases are TGTGCCAGCAGTGAATGGGGGGGGGACACCATATATTTT. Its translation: CASSEWGGDTIYF.

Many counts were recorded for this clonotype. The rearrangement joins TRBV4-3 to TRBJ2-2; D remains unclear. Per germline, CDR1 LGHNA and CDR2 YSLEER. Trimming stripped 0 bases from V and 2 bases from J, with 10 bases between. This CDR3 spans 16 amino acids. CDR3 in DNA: TGCGCCAGCAGCCAAGATGTTGTGACAAACACCGGGGAGCTGTTTTTT. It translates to CASSQDVVTNTGELFF.

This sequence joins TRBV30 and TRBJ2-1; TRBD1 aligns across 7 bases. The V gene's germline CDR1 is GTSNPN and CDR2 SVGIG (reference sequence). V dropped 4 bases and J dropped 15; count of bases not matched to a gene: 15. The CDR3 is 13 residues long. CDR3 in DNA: TGTGCCTGGACCGGAACAGGGGAAGGACAGCCGTTCTTC. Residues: CAWTGTGEGQPFF.

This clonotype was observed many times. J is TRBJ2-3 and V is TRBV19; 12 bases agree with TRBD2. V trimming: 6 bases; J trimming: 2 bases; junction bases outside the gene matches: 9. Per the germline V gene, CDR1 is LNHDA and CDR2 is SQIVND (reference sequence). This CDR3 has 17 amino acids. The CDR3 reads CASSIRLAGELTDTQYF. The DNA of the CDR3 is TGTGCCAGTAGCATCAGACTAGCGGGAGAACTCACAGATACGCAGTATTTT.

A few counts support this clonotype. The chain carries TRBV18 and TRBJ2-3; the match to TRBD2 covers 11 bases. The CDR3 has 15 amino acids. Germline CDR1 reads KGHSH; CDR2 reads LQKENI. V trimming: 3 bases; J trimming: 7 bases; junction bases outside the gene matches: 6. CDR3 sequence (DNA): TGTGCCAGCTCACCGGGACTAGCGGAGGAGCATACGCAGTATTTT. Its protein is CASSPGLAEEHTQYF.

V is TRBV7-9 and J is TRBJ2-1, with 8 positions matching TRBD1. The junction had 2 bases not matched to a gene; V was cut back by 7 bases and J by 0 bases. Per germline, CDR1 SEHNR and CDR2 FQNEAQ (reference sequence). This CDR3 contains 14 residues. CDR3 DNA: TGTGCCAGCACCACAGGGGGCTCCTACAATGAGCAGTTCTTC. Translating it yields CASTTGGSYNEQFF.

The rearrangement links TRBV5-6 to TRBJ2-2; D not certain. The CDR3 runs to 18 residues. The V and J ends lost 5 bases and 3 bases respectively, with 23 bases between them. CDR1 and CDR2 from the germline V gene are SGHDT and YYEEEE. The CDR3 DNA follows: TGTGCCAGCAGTTCTCATCGACGGACCTCTGGGGACACCGGGGAGCTGTTTTTT. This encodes CASSSHRRTSGDTGELFF.

The CDR3 DNA follows: TGTGCCAGCAGCTCGAGGAGGGTTGATGAAAAACTGTTTTTT. Translated, it gives CASSSRRVDEKLFF. The genes are TRBV5-6 and TRBJ1-4; D unresolved. The CDR3 is made up of 14 amino acids. Per the germline V gene, CDR1 is SGHDT and CDR2 is YYEEEE. V dropped 3 bases and J dropped 6 bases, with 12 bases sitting between them. The full variable domain, its missing parts supplied by reference TRBV5-6 and TRBJ1-4, is DAGVTQSPTHLIKTRGQQVTLRCSPKSGHDTVSWYQQALGQGPQFIFQYYEEEERQRGNFPDRFSGHQFPNYSSELNVNALLLGDSALYLCASSSRRVDEKLFFGSGTQLSVL.